This T cell receptor beta chain was sequenced in a study of cytotoxic CD8 clonotypes in ibrutinib-treated CLL. This clone was seen a single time. Looked up from germline, CDR1 is LGHNA and CDR2 is YNFKEQ. The CDR3 runs to 15 residues. Trimming shortened V by 0 bases and J by 2 bases, and 11 bases separated the two germline ends. The method was immunoSEQ multiplex PCR; TCRdb's version includes in-frame clones alone and lacks a portion of them. The sample lists approximately 53,000 clones; less than 90% were seen once. This chain joins TRBV4-2 and TRBJ2-7; tentative D call: TRBD1 (5 bases). This receptor was obtained from a human donor with chronic lymphocytic leukemia. Sequenced material: PBMCs, taken after 24 months of ibrutinib treatment. The CDR3 protein is CASSQDSTDTYEQYF. CDR3 bases: TGTGCCAGCAGCCAAGATTCGACAGATACCTACGAGCAGTACTTC.